This T cell receptor (beta chain) was captured in a study of cytomegalovirus exposure and HLA in healthy donors. Study-level findings and limits: About 90% or about 30% of the time was how often most TCR beta V segments were productive, according to an earlier analysis.

With 60 Vbeta and 13 Jbeta primers, the PCR was carried out. The data were produced by immunoSEQ multiplex PCR, yet TCRdb's version contains in-frame clones alone and is incomplete. Among approximately 260,000 clones listed, approximately 84% were seen once. All the people who gave samples were healthy bone marrow donors. This CDR3 is 16 amino acids long. Per the germline V gene, CDR1 is MDHEN and CDR2 is SYDVKM. V was cut by 6 bases and J by 0 bases, with 12 bases left in between. Turning to this clone: Its target is unknown.

The V gene is TRBV28, the J gene TRBJ1-6, with TRBD1 as a possible D gene (6 bases). The specimen sequenced was PBMCs. This receptor was identified in a woman in her thirties or forties in good health and CMV-seropositive. The CDR3 coding sequence is TGTGCCAGCAGGGGGACACCGGGCTCCTATAATTCACCCCTCCACTTT. As protein: CASRGTPGSYNSPLHF.